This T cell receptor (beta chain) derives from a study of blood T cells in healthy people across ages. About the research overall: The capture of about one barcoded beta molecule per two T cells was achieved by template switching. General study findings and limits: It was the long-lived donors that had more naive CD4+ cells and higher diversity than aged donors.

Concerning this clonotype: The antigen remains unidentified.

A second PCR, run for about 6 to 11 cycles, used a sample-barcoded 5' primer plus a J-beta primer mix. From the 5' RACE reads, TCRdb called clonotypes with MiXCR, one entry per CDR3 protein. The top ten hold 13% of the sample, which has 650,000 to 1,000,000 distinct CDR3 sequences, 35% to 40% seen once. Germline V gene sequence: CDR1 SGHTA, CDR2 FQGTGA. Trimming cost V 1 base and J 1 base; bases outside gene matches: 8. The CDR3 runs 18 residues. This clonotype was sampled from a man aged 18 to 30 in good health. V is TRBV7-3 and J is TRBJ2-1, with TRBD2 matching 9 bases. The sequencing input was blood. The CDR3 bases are TGTGCCAGCAGCTTAAGGGCGGCGGGGGGGGTTTCCTACAATGAGCAGTTCTTC. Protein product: CASSLRAAGGVSYNEQFF. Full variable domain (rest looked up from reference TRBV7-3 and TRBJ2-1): GAGVSQTPSNKVTEKGKYVELRCDPISGHTALYWYRQSLGQGPEFLIYFQGTGAADDSGLPNDRFFAVRPEGSVSTLKIQRTERGDSAVYLCASSLRAAGGVSYNEQFFGPGTRLTVL.